Below, 30 T cell receptor beta chains from the same sample are listed, as sequenced in a study of shared clonotypes between healthy human individuals. TCRdb keeps only in-frame clones here, not all; method: immunoSEQ multiplex PCR. There are 1,400,000 or so clones in the sample; approximately 98.5% occur only once, and around 0.38% lies in the top ten. Sequenced input: naive CD4+ T cells sorted from blood. The subset denotes: CD45RA+ positively selected. All receptors derive from a young man in good health.

This chain uses TRBV5-1 with TRBJ2-7; weak D call: TRBD2 (6 bases). Trimming stripped 0 bases from V and 2 bases from J, with 12 bases between. Looked up from germline, CDR1 is SGHRS and CDR2 is YFSETQ. The CDR3 is 15 residues long. The CDR3: CASSLGRGGPYEQYF. DNA for the CDR3: TGCGCCAGCAGCTTGGGTAGGGGAGGACCCTACGAGCAGTACTTC.

The chain joins TRBV6-6 to TRBJ2-1; TRBD2 agrees at 7 bases. The ends lost 4 bases at V and 3 bases at J; junction bases unmatched: 3. Germline-derived CDR1 and CDR2 are MNHNY and SVGAGI (reference sequence). The length of the CDR3 is 14 residues. This chain's CDR3 is CASSFASGYNEQFF. As DNA, the CDR3 is TGTGCCAGCAGTTTCGCTAGCGGCTACAATGAGCAGTTCTTC.

V is TRBV18 and J is TRBJ1-1, with unresolved D. CDR3 length: 13 amino acids. V lost 3 bases to trimming and J lost 4 bases, with 9 bases between them. Looked up from germline, CDR1 is KGHSH and CDR2 is LQKENI. The CDR3 coding sequence is TGTGCCAGCTCACCGAAGGGCAGCACTGAAGCTTTCTTT. Its translation is CASSPKGSTEAFF.

This rearrangement joins TRBV7-3 to TRBJ2-2; 9 bases are a match to TRBD2. J gave up 4 bases and V 3 bases, and 9 bases lay outside the gene matches. CDR3 length: 17 amino acids. In germline, CDR1 is SGHTA, CDR2 FQGTGA. This chain's CDR3 is CASSFSGTSYGTGELFF. The CDR3 DNA sequence: TGTGCCAGCAGCTTCTCCGGGACTAGCTATGGCACCGGGGAGCTGTTTTTT.

V gene TRBV5-1 combines with J gene TRBJ1-1; D possibly corresponds to TRBD1 (5 bases). The ends were cut back, 2 bases at V and 6 bases at J, with 11 bases in the middle. CDR1 and CDR2 (germline): SGHRS, YFSETQ. The CDR3 is 13 amino acids. For the CDR3, the DNA is TGCGCCAGCAGCTTCATCGAGGGGTCTGAAGCTTTCTTT. Its translation is CASSFIEGSEAFF.

V gene TRBV5-1 combines with J gene TRBJ2-7; D is perhaps TRBD2 (5 bases). CDR3 size: 14 residues. The germline V and J ends were trimmed by 4 bases and 4 bases, with 15 bases remaining between them. Germline V lookup: CDR1 SGHRS, CDR2 YFSETQ. DNA for the CDR3: TGCGCCAGCAGCCGAGGAGAGGGCGCGTACGAGCAGTACTTC. Its protein product is CASSRGEGAYEQYF.

This sequence joins TRBV2 and TRBJ2-4; D remains ambiguous. The CDR3 runs to 12 residues. The V end was cut by 6 bases, the J end by 8 bases, with 11 bases between. CDR1 is SNHLY and CDR2 is FYNNEI in the germline V gene. This chain's CDR3 is CASSSALDIQYF. The CDR3 coding sequence is TGTGCCAGCAGCTCGGCCCTCGACATTCAGTACTTC.

The rearrangement uses TRBV10-2 and TRBJ2-4; D unclear. V shed 3 bases and J shed 7 bases, with 4 bases lying between them. Germline V gene lookup returns CDR1 WSHSY and CDR2 SAAADI. CDR3 length: 11 amino acids. The DNA of the CDR3 is TGCGCCAGCAGTGACAAGAACATTCAGTACTTC. This translates into CASSDKNIQYF.

The chain couples TRBV27 to TRBJ2-5; 8 positions match TRBD2. Trimming cost V 2 bases and J 4 bases; bases outside gene matches: 9. The CDR3 is made up of 16 amino acids. Germline CDR1 reads MNHEY; CDR2 reads SMNVEV (reference sequence). This chain's CDR3 is CASSLRPGLGLETQYF. The CDR3 DNA reads TGTGCCAGCAGTTTAAGGCCGGGACTAGGTCTAGAGACCCAGTACTTC.

Notes on this clone: Distinct nucleotide sequences in the sample also encode this CDR3. This rearrangement joins TRBV19 to TRBJ2-7; D is unclear. Trimming removed 1 base from V and 2 bases from J, with 3 bases in between. This CDR3 spans 12 amino acids. The germline V gene has CDR1 LNHDA and CDR2 SQIVND (reference sequence). The CDR3 is CASSIGPYEQYF. The CDR3 DNA reads as TGTGCCAGTAGTATAGGTCCCTACGAGCAGTACTTC. Drawing the rest from reference TRBV19 and TRBJ2-7, the complete variable domain is DGGITQSPKYLFRKEGQNVTLSCEQNLNHDAMYWYRQDPGQGLRLIYYSQIVNDFQKGDIAEGYSVSREKKESFPLTVTSAQKNPTAFYLCASSIGPYEQYFGPGTRLTVT.

This rearrangement joins TRBV7-9 to TRBJ2-7; weak D call: TRBD2 (5 bases). Germline CDR1 SEHNR, CDR2 FQNEAQ (reference sequence). Between the trimmed V and J ends, which lost 3 bases and 9 bases, there was a span of 18 bases. The CDR3 sequence is 14 residues long. CDR3 DNA sequence: TGTGCCAGCAGCTTTCTCACTCTCGCTGCGGGGCAGTACTTC. Its translation: CASSFLTLAAGQYF.

This clone was seen just once. V is TRBV5-1 and J is TRBJ1-4; 7 nucleotides agree with TRBD1. Germline CDR1 reads SGHRS; CDR2 reads YFSETQ. The CDR3 is 15 residues long. After removal of 0 bases from V and 4 bases from J, the junction contained 3 bases not matched to a gene. The CDR3: CASSLETGYNEKLFF. The CDR3 region has the DNA TGCGCCAGCAGCTTGGAGACAGGGTATAATGAAAAACTGTTTTTT.

This chain uses TRBV29-1 with TRBJ2-5; 9 nucleotides match TRBD2. The trim removed 6 bases at V and 5 bases at J, leaving 4 bases unmatched. Germline V lookup: CDR1 SQVTM, CDR2 ANQGSEA. This CDR3 is 12 amino acids long. The CDR3 nucleotides are TGCAGCGTCAGCGGGAGGTACGAGACCCAGTACTTC. Protein sequence: CSVSGRYETQYF.

CDR3 DNA: TGTGCCAGCAGCTTGGAGTTCCCAGTTACGGGACAGGGTAAAGATGGCTACACCTTC. Its translation is CASSLEFPVTGQGKDGYTF. This chain joins TRBV5-8 and TRBJ1-2; 9 nucleotides line up with TRBD1. V lost 0 bases to trimming and J lost 6 bases; unmatched junction nucleotides: 18. Germline CDR1 reads SGHTS; CDR2 reads YDEGEE. The CDR3 loop spans 19 amino acids.

The rearrangement joins TRBV11-2 to TRBJ2-1; D is perhaps TRBD2 (6 bases). The CDR3 has 15 amino acids. The V end lost 0 bases, the J end lost 9 bases, and 15 bases lay between the germline ends. CDR1 and CDR2 (germline): SGHAT, FQNNGV. The CDR3 here is CASSLEVGRRGEQFF. The CDR3, as DNA: TGTGCCAGCAGCTTAGAGGTCGGTCGGCGGGGTGAGCAGTTCTTC.

The chain carries TRBV9 and TRBJ2-7, with D hard to call. This CDR3 region has 14 residues. Deletions cut 6 bases from V and 1 base from J, with 14 bases between. CDR1 is SGDLS and CDR2 is YYNGEE in the germline V gene. The DNA for the CDR3 is TGTGCCAGCAACGAGGCAGGTGATTCCTACGAGCAGTACTTC. Protein: CASNEAGDSYEQYF. Using reference TRBV9 and TRBJ2-7 for the parts outside the CDR3, the full variable domain is DSGVTQTPKHLITATGQRVTLRCSPRSGDLSVYWYQQSLDQGLQFLIQYYNGEERAKGNILERFSAQQFPDLHSELNLSSLELGDSALYFCASNEAGDSYEQYFGPGTRLTVT.

The chain carries TRBV28 and TRBJ2-6, with D unresolved. V lost 3 bases to trimming and J lost 2 bases, with 8 bases between them. The CDR3 has 15 residues. Germline V lookup: CDR1 MDHEN, CDR2 SYDVKM. The CDR3 is CASSFEVPGANVLTF. The CDR3, as DNA: TGTGCCAGCAGTTTCGAGGTCCCTGGGGCCAACGTCCTGACTTTC.

Concerning this clone: Other DNA sequences in this specimen translate into the identical CDR3. The chain combines TRBV5-1 with TRBJ2-3; TRBD1 might be the D (6 bases). This CDR3 spans 14 amino acids. Germline V gene sequence: CDR1 SGHRS, CDR2 YFSETQ. V shed 2 bases and J shed 3 bases, with 10 bases lying between them. The CDR3 DNA reads TGCGCCAGCAGCTTTGGACAGATAACAGATACGCAGTATTTT. Protein sequence: CASSFGQITDTQYF.

J is TRBJ1-5 and V is TRBV10-1; the D gene is possibly TRBD1 (6 bases). Germline CDR1 is WNHNN and CDR2 is SYGVQD (reference sequence). The ends were cut back, 2 bases at V and 5 bases at J, with 7 bases in the middle. This CDR3 has 13 amino acids. CDR3 sequence (DNA): TGCGCCAGCAGTGAGCGGACAGATCAGCCCCAGCATTTT. Translating it yields CASSERTDQPQHF.

V usage is TRBV4-1 and J usage is TRBJ2-2; a possible D gene is TRBD1 (5 bases). The CDR3 runs 14 residues. Per the germline V gene, CDR1 is MGHRA and CDR2 is YSYEKL. V lost 6 bases, J lost 6 bases, and 14 bases lay in between. The CDR3 coding sequence is TGCGCCAGCAGACCCGGACATCCTCCCGGGGAGCTGTTTTTT. Its translation: CASRPGHPPGELFF.

This clone came up once. The J gene is TRBJ2-7, the V gene TRBV5-1; D gene ambiguous. CDR3 length: 16 residues. V dropped 0 bases and J dropped 2 bases, with 15 bases sitting between them. Germline values: CDR1 SGHRS, CDR2 YFSETQ. The CDR3 sequence: CASSLGLAGPPYEQYF. The DNA of the CDR3 is TGCGCCAGCAGCTTGGGCCTGGCAGGCCCTCCCTACGAGCAGTACTTC.

The V call is TRBV25-1, the J call TRBJ2-7; 11 nucleotides align to TRBD2. CDR1 is MGHDK and CDR2 is SYGVNS in the germline V gene. V shed 3 bases, J shed 2 bases, and the junction held 6 bases outside the gene matches. The CDR3 length is 16 residues. The CDR3 is CASSDLTSGDTYEQYF. For the CDR3, the DNA is TGTGCCAGCAGTGATTTGACTAGCGGGGACACCTACGAGCAGTACTTC.

V gene TRBV18 combines with J gene TRBJ2-2, with 10 bases that match TRBD2. V was clipped by 3 bases and J by 6 bases; unmatched bases: 13. The germline V gene has CDR1 KGHSH and CDR2 LQKENI. This CDR3 spans 18 amino acids. In nucleotides, the CDR3 is TGTGCCAGCTCACCCCTGAGCGGGAGGGCCGTAGGGCCCGGGGAGCTGTTTTTT. Translated, it gives CASSPLSGRAVGPGELFF.

J is TRBJ1-5 and V is TRBV7-9; 7 nucleotides agree with TRBD1. V lost 4 bases to trimming and J lost 0 bases; unmatched junction nucleotides: 6. The length of the CDR3 is 16 residues. Germline V CDR1 and CDR2: SEHNR, FQNEAQ (reference sequence). This CDR3 reads CASSSIDRDSNQPQHF. CDR3 nucleotide sequence: TGTGCCAGCAGCTCGATTGACAGGGATAGCAATCAGCCCCAGCATTTT.

The chain uses TRBV9 and TRBJ2-1, with D tentatively TRBD2 (6 bases). CDR3 length: 18 amino acids. Looked up from germline, CDR1 is SGDLS and CDR2 is YYNGEE. V was clipped by 1 base and J by 4 bases, with 21 bases between them. Here the CDR3 reads CASSVSGSWAEGYNEQFF. The CDR3 DNA follows: TGTGCCAGCAGCGTATCTGGATCTTGGGCGGAGGGGTACAATGAGCAGTTCTTC. The full variable domain, rest sourced from reference TRBV9 and TRBJ2-1, is DSGVTQTPKHLITATGQRVTLRCSPRSGDLSVYWYQQSLDQGLQFLIQYYNGEERAKGNILERFSAQQFPDLHSELNLSSLELGDSALYFCASSVSGSWAEGYNEQFFGPGTRLTVL.

This CDR3 reads CASRGTNTGELFF. Written as DNA, the CDR3 is TGTGCCAGCAGGGGCACGAACACCGGGGAGCTGTTTTTT. The V gene is TRBV6-1, the J gene TRBJ2-2; D call uncertain. Germline V gene data show CDR1 as MNHNS and CDR2 as SASEGT. The V gene lost 6 bases and the J gene lost 0 bases, with 5 bases spanning the gap. The CDR3 length is 13 residues.

The chain joins TRBV5-4 to TRBJ2-7; 11 bases are a match to TRBD2. CDR1 and CDR2 from the germline V gene are SGHNT and YYREEE (reference sequence). The CDR3 runs to 16 residues. Unmatched junction bases numbered 11, after V lost 3 bases and J lost 6 bases. The CDR3 DNA is TGTGCCAGCAGCTCGGGACTAGCGGTAACCACGGGCGAGCAGTACTTC. Protein sequence: CASSSGLAVTTGEQYF.

V gene TRBV5-1 combines with J gene TRBJ2-3, with TRBD2 identical over 8 bases. V trimming: 4 bases; J trimming: 3 bases; junction bases outside the gene matches: 10. The CDR3 length is 16 residues. In germline, CDR1 is SGHRS, CDR2 YFSETQ. This CDR3 reads CASSLSGSGLTDTQYF. The DNA for the CDR3 is TGCGCCAGCAGCCTAAGCGGGAGCGGTTTGACAGATACGCAGTATTTT. The whole variable domain, remainder taken from reference TRBV5-1 and TRBJ2-3, is KAGVTQTPRYLIKTRGQQVTLSCSPISGHRSVSWYQQTPGQGLQFLFEYFSETQRNKGNFPGRFSGRQFSNSRSEMNVSTLELGDSALYLCASSLSGSGLTDTQYFGPGTRLTVL.

The chain uses TRBV7-8 and TRBJ1-5; weak D call: TRBD1 (5 bases). Germline CDR1 is SGHVS and CDR2 is FQNEAQ. V lost 1 base, J lost 0 bases, and 19 bases lay in between. This CDR3 region has 19 residues. The CDR3 DNA is TGTGCCAGCAGCTTAGTATGGGGACGGACGCATTATAGCAATCAGCCCCAGCATTTT. This gives the protein CASSLVWGRTHYSNQPQHF.

The CDR3: CASSFGWGNTGELFF. The DNA for the CDR3 is TGTGCCAGCAGCTTCGGCTGGGGGAACACCGGGGAGCTGTTTTTT. The gene calls are TRBV7-6 and TRBJ2-2; D not certain. This CDR3 has 15 amino acids. Germline V gene lookup returns CDR1 SGHVS and CDR2 FNYEAQ. The V end was cut by 3 bases, the J end by 1 base, with 9 bases between.